Presented here are 3 T cell receptor beta chains from one specimen sequenced in a study of radiotherapy plus CTLA-4 blockade in lung cancer. Clones were read by immunoSEQ multiplex PCR, and TCRdb kept only the in-frame ones, dropping some. The sample holds about 90,000 clones, around 72% seen once. This sample comprised peripheral blood, obtained from a patient treated with radiotherapy plus ipilimumab. The receptors shown here come from a human donor with non-small cell lung cancer that progressed on radiotherapy plus ipilimumab.

V usage is TRBV4-1 and J usage is TRBJ2-1, with D possibly TRBD2 on 5 matching bases. Trimming shortened V by 4 bases and J by 0 bases, and 16 bases separated the two germline ends. In germline, CDR1 is MGHRA, CDR2 YSYEKL. This CDR3 contains 17 residues. Here the CDR3 DNA reads TGCGCCAGCAGCCCCCGGGGTAGGTCAAGCTCCTACAATGAGCAGTTCTTC. Translated: CASSPRGRSSSYNEQFF.

This chain links TRBV18 with TRBJ1-1, with TRBD1 as a possible D gene (5 bases). V dropped 3 bases and J dropped 0 bases, with 17 bases sitting between them. Germline values: CDR1 KGHSH, CDR2 LQKENI. The CDR3 length is 17 residues. In DNA form, the CDR3 reads TGTGCCAGCTCACCTAGTCGGCCGGGACTCTTGAACACTGAAGCTTTCTTT. Protein product: CASSPSRPGLLNTEAFF.

The chain carries TRBV28 and TRBJ2-2; tentative D call: TRBD1 (6 bases). The CDR3 has 15 residues. The V gene's germline CDR1 is MDHEN and CDR2 SYDVKM. V was pared by 6 bases and J by 4 bases, with 15 bases between. CDR3 nucleotides: TGTGCCAGCAGCCCACAGGGTTTTGGCACCGGGGAGCTGTTTTTT. It translates to CASSPQGFGTGELFF.